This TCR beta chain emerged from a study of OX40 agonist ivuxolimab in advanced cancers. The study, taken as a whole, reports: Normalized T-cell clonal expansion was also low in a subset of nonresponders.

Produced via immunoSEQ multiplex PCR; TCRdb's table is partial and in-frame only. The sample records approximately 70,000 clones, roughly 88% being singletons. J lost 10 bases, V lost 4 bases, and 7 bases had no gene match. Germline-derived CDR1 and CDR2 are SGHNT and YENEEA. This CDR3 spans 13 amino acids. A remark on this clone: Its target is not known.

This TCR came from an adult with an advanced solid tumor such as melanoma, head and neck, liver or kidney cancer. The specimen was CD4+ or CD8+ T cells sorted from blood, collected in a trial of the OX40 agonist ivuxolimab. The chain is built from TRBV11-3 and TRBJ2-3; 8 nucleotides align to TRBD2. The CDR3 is CASSSDGGGPQYF. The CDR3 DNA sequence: TGTGCCAGCAGCTCCGACGGGGGGGGTCCGCAGTATTTT.